Following are 7 T cell receptor beta chains from one sample sequenced in a study of shared clonotypes between healthy human individuals. Method: immunoSEQ multiplex PCR; TCRdb's copy keeps in-frame clones and lacks some. The table lists approximately 2.1 million clones, 80% to 95% of them singletons. Sequenced input: naive CD4+ T cells from PBMCs. Subset noted: CD45RA+ positively selected. The receptor set was obtained from a man younger than 30 in good health. Some clones in this sample may be carry-over from other donors' samples.

This CDR3 is CASSYGRSVGPQHF. The DNA for the CDR3 is TGTGCCAGCAGTTACGGGCGGAGCGTCGGGCCCCAGCATTTT. The chain combines TRBV6-5 with TRBJ1-5; no reliable D call. CDR1 and CDR2 (germline): MNHEY, SVGAGI. This CDR3 comprises 14 residues. The V gene lost 2 bases and the J gene lost 9 bases, with 14 bases spanning the gap.

V usage is TRBV7-2 and J usage is TRBJ1-4; D is unresolved. CDR3 size: 16 residues. Germline V CDR1 and CDR2: SGHTA, FQGNSA. V lost 2 bases and J 2 bases, leaving 12 bases between the germline ends. The CDR3 protein is CASSLSGSRTNEKLFF. The DNA for the CDR3 is TGTGCCAGCAGCTTATCGGGATCGAGGACTAATGAAAAACTGTTTTTT. Using reference TRBV7-2 and TRBJ1-4 for the parts outside the CDR3, the full variable domain is GAGVSQSPSNKVTEKGKDVELRCDPISGHTALYWYRQSLGQGLEFLIYFQGNSAPDKSGLPSDRFSAERTGGSVSTLTIQRTQQEDSAVYLCASSLSGSRTNEKLFFGSGTQLSVL.

This CDR3 reads CASSQDLVRSYNEQFF. DNA for the CDR3: TGCGCCAGCAGCCAAGATTTAGTAAGGTCCTACAATGAGCAGTTCTTC. The chain joins TRBV4-1 to TRBJ2-1, with D hard to call. The ends were cut back, 0 bases at V and 1 base at J, with 10 bases in the middle. Germline CDR1 reads MGHRA; CDR2 reads YSYEKL. CDR3 size: 16 residues.

The DNA for the CDR3 is TGTGCCAGCAGCAAAGTGGCTAGCCCTAACACCGGGGAGCTGTTTTTT. Translating gives CASSKVASPNTGELFF. J is TRBJ2-2 and V is TRBV9; the D gene is possibly TRBD2 (5 bases). CDR1 is SGDLS, CDR2 YYNGEE, per germline. The V gene lost 4 bases and the J gene lost 2 bases, with 15 bases spanning the gap. CDR3 length: 16 amino acids.

The genes are TRBV5-6 and TRBJ1-2; D not certain. Germline V gene lookup returns CDR1 SGHDT and CDR2 YYEEEE. This CDR3 comprises 13 residues. V was clipped by 3 bases and J by 3 bases, with 9 bases between them. The CDR3 here is CASSSGPDYGYTF. The CDR3 DNA reads TGTGCCAGCAGCTCGGGTCCTGACTATGGCTACACCTTC.

The chain combines TRBV28 with TRBJ1-1, with D possibly being TRBD1 (6 bases). With 3 bases removed from V and 3 bases from J, the gap between germline ends came to 23 bases. The length of the CDR3 is 18 residues. CDR1 is MDHEN and CDR2 is SYDVKM in the germline V gene. CDR3 DNA sequence: TGTGCCAGCAGTTTTCTACTCTCAGGGGACCCTAAATACACTGAAGCTTTCTTT. Its protein product is CASSFLLSGDPKYTEAFF.

This chain joins TRBV29-1 and TRBJ2-3; possibly TRBD1 for D (5 bases). Trimming left V 7 bases short and J 2 bases short, with 13 bases between. Germline assignment: CDR1 SQVTM and CDR2 ANQGSEA. The CDR3 has 13 amino acids. The CDR3, as DNA: TGCAGCGCGATGGACACGATCACAGATACGCAGTATTTT. The encoded protein is CSAMDTITDTQYF.